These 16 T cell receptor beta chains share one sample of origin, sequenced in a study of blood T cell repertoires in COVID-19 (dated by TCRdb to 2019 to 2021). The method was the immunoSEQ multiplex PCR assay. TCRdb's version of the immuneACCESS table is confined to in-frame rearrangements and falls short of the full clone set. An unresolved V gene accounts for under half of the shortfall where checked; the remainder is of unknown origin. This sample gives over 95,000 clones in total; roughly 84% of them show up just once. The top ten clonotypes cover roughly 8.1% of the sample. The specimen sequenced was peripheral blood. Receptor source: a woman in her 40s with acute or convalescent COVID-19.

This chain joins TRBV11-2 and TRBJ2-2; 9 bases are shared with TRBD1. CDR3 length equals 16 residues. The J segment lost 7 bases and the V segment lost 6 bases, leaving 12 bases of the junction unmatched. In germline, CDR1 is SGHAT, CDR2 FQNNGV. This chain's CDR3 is CASRPATGGLGGELFF. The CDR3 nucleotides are TGTGCCAGCAGACCAGCCACAGGGGGCCTTGGCGGGGAGCTGTTTTTT. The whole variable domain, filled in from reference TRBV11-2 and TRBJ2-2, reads EAGVAQSPRYKIIEKRQSVAFWCNPISGHATLYWYQQILGQGPKLLIQFQNNGVVDDSQLPKDRFSAERLKGVDSTLKIQPAKLEDSAVYLCASRPATGGLGGELFFGEGSRLTVL.

For the CDR3, the DNA is TGTGCCAGCAGCTTAGCGGTCGGGGGGTTGGGTGAAGCTTTCTTT. This gives the protein CASSLAVGGLGEAFF. J is TRBJ1-1 and V is TRBV7-9, with TRBD1 as a possible D gene (5 bases). The germline V gene has CDR1 SEHNR and CDR2 FQNEAQ (reference sequence). This CDR3 contains 15 residues. Trimming pared 0 bases from V and 7 bases from J, leaving 15 bases between.

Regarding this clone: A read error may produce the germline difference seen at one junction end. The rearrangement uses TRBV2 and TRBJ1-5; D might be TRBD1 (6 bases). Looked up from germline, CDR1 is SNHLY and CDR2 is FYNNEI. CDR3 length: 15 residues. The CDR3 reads CASSEGGQMNQPQHF. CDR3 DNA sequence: TGTGCCAGCAGCGAAGGTGGACAGATGAATCAGCCCCAGCATTTT.

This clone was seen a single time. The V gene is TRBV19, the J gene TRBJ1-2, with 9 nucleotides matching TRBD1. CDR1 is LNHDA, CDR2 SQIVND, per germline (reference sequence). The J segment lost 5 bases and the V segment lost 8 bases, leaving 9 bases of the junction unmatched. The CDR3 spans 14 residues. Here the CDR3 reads CASGRTGEYYGYTF. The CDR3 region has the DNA TGTGCCAGTGGCAGGACAGGGGAATATTATGGCTACACCTTC. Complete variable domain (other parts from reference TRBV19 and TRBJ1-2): DGGITQSPKYLFRKEGQNVTLSCEQNLNHDAMYWYRQDPGQGLRLIYYSQIVNDFQKGDIAEGYSVSREKKESFPLTVTSAQKNPTAFYLCASGRTGEYYGYTFGSGTRLTVV.

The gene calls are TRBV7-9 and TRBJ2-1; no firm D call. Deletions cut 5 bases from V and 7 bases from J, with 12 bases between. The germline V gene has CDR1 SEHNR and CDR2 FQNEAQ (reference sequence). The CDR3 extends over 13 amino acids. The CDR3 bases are TGTGCCAGCAGCCCGACCTTCGGGAATGAGCAGTTCTTC. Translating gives CASSPTFGNEQFF.

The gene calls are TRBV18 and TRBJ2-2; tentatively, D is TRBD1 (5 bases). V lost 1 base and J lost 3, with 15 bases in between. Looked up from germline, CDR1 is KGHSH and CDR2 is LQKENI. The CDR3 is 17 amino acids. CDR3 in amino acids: CASSPRAGRRDTGELFF. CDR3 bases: TGTGCCAGCTCACCACGTGCAGGGCGAAGGGACACCGGGGAGCTGTTTTTT.

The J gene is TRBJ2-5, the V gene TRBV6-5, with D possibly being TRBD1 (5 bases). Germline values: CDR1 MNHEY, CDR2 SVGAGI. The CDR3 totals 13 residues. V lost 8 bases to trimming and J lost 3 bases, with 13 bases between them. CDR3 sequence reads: CASYHRSKETQYF. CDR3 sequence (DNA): TGTGCCAGCTACCACAGGAGCAAAGAGACCCAGTACTTC.

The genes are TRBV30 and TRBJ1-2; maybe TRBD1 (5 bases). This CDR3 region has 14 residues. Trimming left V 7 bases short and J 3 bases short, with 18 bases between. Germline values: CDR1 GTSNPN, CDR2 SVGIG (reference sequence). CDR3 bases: TGTGCCTCGCGGGACTGGACCGTTGACTATGGCTACACCTTC. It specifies CASRDWTVDYGYTF.

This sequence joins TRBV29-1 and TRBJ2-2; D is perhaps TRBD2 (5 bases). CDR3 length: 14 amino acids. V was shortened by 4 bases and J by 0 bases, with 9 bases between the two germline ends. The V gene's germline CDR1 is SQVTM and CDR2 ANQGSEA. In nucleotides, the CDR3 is TGCAGCGTTGCGAGGGTCGCGAACACCGGGGAGCTGTTTTTT. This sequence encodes CSVARVANTGELFF.

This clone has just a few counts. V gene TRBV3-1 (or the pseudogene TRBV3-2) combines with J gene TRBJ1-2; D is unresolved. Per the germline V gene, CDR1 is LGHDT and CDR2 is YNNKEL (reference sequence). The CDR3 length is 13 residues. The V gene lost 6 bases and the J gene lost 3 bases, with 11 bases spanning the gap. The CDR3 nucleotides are TGTGCCAGCAGGGCACCGCGGGACTATGGCTACACCTTC. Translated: CASRAPRDYGYTF.

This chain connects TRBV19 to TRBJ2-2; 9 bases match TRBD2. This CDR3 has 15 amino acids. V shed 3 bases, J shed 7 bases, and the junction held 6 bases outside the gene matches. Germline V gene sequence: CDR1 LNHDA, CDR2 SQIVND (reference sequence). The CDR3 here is CASSIQRGVNGELFF. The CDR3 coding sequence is TGTGCCAGTAGTATTCAGCGGGGGGTGAACGGGGAGCTGTTTTTT. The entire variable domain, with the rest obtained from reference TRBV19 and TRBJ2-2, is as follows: DGGITQSPKYLFRKEGQNVTLSCEQNLNHDAMYWYRQDPGQGLRLIYYSQIVNDFQKGDIAEGYSVSREKKESFPLTVTSAQKNPTAFYLCASSIQRGVNGELFFGEGSRLTVL.

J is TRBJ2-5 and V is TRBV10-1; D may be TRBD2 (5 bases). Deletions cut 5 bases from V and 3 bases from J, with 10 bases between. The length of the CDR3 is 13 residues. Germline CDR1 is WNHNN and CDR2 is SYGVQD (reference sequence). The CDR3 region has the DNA TGCGCCAGCAGTCGGACTGGCAAAGAGACCCAGTACTTC. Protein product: CASSRTGKETQYF.

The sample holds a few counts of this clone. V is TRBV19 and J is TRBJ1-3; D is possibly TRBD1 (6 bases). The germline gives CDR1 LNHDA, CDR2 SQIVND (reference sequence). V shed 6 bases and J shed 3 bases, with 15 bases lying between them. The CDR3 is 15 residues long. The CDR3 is CASSDRPNSGNTIYF. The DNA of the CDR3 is TGTGCCAGTAGCGACAGGCCCAATAGTGGAAACACCATATATTTT.

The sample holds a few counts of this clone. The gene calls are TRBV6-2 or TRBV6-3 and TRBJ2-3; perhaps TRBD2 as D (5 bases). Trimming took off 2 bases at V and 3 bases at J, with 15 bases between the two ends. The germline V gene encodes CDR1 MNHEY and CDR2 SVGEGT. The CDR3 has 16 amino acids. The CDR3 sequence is CASSYATDFSTDTQYF. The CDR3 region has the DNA TGTGCCAGCAGTTACGCCACGGACTTCTCAACAGATACGCAGTATTTT.

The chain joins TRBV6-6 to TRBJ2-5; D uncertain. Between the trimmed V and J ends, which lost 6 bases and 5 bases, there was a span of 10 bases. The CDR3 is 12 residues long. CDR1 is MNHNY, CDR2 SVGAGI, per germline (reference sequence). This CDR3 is CASSQARETQYF. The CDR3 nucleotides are TGTGCCAGCAGCCAGGCCCGGGAGACCCAGTACTTC.

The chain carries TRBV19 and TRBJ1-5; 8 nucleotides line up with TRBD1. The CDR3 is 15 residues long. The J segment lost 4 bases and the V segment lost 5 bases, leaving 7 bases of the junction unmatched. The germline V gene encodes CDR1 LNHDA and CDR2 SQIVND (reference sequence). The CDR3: CASSGPRDRNQPQHF. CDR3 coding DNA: TGTGCCAGTAGTGGGCCCAGGGACAGGAATCAGCCCCAGCATTTT.